The clone carrying this T cell receptor beta chain was seen a handful of times. Its antigen is not identified. This sample is part of a study of beta chain features in type 1 diabetes. What was sequenced were expressed TCRB transcripts, since all of the isolated RNA had been reverse transcribed. Some 3.8 million reads, on average, came from each naive, central memory and regulatory T cell sample. TCRdb's table, derived via immunoSEQ multiplex PCR, lists solely in-frame clones and lacks some. The table lists around 40,000 clones, about 51% of them singletons. Germline values: CDR1 MDHEN, CDR2 SYDVKM. The CDR3 runs to 17 residues. V dropped 2 bases and J dropped 5 bases, with 19 bases sitting between them. Study results and caveats: Possible PCR preference for shorter templates applied equally to patients and controls. Patients with Type 1 diabetes showed moderately but significantly shorter TCRB CDR3s in all four CD4+ subsets. Insertions at VDJ junctions were less frequent in type 1 diabetes patients. These patients also deleted more nucleotides at the same junctions.

The V call is TRBV28, the J call TRBJ1-5; tentatively, D is TRBD1 (6 bases). Sequencing input: Tregs from blood. The sequence was collected from a woman in her late teens or twenties in good health. Here the CDR3 DNA reads TGTGCCAGCAGTTTAAGCATTGGGGGACACATCTATCAGCCCCAGCATTTT. Its protein product is CASSLSIGGHIYQPQHF.